The 20 T cell receptor beta chains below were found in one sample sequenced in a study of blood T cell repertoires in COVID-19. Some clones are missing from TCRdb's copy, which holds only in-frame ones; the method was immunoSEQ multiplex PCR. The top ten clones hold approximately 2.1% of a sample with some 50,000 clones, around 86% of them seen once. The sequenced sample consisted of peripheral blood. Every receptor here comes from a woman aged 55-70 years with acute or convalescent COVID-19.

V is TRBV19 and J is TRBJ1-1; D is possibly TRBD1 (5 bases). The CDR3 contains 15 residues. Germline CDR1 reads LNHDA; CDR2 reads SQIVND (reference sequence). V lost 3 bases to trimming and J lost 1 base, with 12 bases between them. CDR3 amino acids: CASSIGFQGNTEAFF. The CDR3 region has the DNA TGTGCCAGTAGTATCGGGTTCCAGGGGAACACTGAAGCTTTCTTT. Full variable domain (missing parts from reference TRBV19 and TRBJ1-1): DGGITQSPKYLFRKEGQNVTLSCEQNLNHDAMYWYRQDPGQGLRLIYYSQIVNDFQKGDIAEGYSVSREKKESFPLTVTSAQKNPTAFYLCASSIGFQGNTEAFFGQGTRLTVV.

This chain uses TRBV5-1 with TRBJ2-3; 12 bases map to TRBD2. The CDR3 totals 18 residues. V shed 5 bases, J shed 2 bases, and the junction held 12 bases outside the gene matches. Germline V CDR1 and CDR2: SGHRS, YFSETQ. The CDR3 DNA reads as TGCGCCAGCAGGCGCGCACTAGCGGGGGGCTTTATCACAGATACGCAGTATTTT. The encoded protein is CASRRALAGGFITDTQYF.

Only one count was recorded for this clone. This chain connects TRBV27 to TRBJ1-1; D not resolved. This CDR3 spans 13 amino acids. The germline V gene encodes CDR1 MNHEY and CDR2 SMNVEV (reference sequence). V was clipped by 7 bases and J by 1 base, with 10 bases between them. The CDR3 protein is CASTRTANTEAFF. The CDR3 nucleotides read TGTGCCAGCACAAGAACAGCGAACACTGAAGCTTTCTTT.

The chain is built from TRBV29-1 and TRBJ1-1, with 10 bases identical to TRBD1. The CDR3 runs to 15 residues. CDR1 SQVTM and CDR2 ANQGSEA come from the germline V gene. The V gene end was trimmed by 3 bases and the J gene end by 4 bases; junction bases not matched to a gene: 8. For the CDR3, the DNA is TGCAGCGTTGACGAGGACAGGGGGTCTGTCACTGAAGCTTTCTTT. It specifies CSVDEDRGSVTEAFF.

This chain uses TRBV13 with TRBJ2-7; a weak D match, TRBD1 (5 bases). V was clipped by 0 bases and J by 3 bases, with 6 bases between them. This CDR3 has 13 amino acids. Germline CDR1 is PRHDT and CDR2 is FYEKMQ (reference sequence). In DNA form, the CDR3 reads TGTGCCAGCAGCTTAGGGACAGACTACGAGCAGTACTTC. Translated, it gives CASSLGTDYEQYF.

The chain uses TRBV11-2 and TRBJ2-1; the match to TRBD2 covers 8 bases. The CDR3 is 20 amino acids. Germline V gene data show CDR1 as SGHAT and CDR2 as FQNNGV. V lost 0 bases and J lost 2; bases outside the gene matches: 15. The CDR3 sequence is CASSLDFRSLAGGPYNEQFF. The CDR3 DNA reads as TGTGCCAGCAGCTTAGATTTTAGGTCACTGGCGGGGGGCCCCTACAATGAGCAGTTCTTC.

The chain carries TRBV18 and TRBJ1-1, with 8 bases identical to TRBD1. Unmatched junction bases numbered 10, after V lost 3 bases and J lost 1 base. This CDR3 has 17 residues. Germline V lookup: CDR1 KGHSH, CDR2 LQKENI. The CDR3 DNA follows: TGTGCCAGCTCACCCCGACAGGGGCTGAAAGCGAACACTGAAGCTTTCTTT. Translating it yields CASSPRQGLKANTEAFF.

This chain joins TRBV15 and TRBJ2-2, with a possible D match to TRBD1 (5 bases). The CDR3 spans 14 residues. The germline V gene encodes CDR1 LNHNV and CDR2 YYDKDF (reference sequence). The ends were cut back, 3 bases at V and 5 bases at J, with 10 bases in the middle. CDR3 in amino acids: CATSSKRGTGELFF. The CDR3, as DNA: TGTGCCACCAGCAGTAAAAGGGGAACCGGGGAGCTGTTTTTT.

The chain combines TRBV5-1 with TRBJ2-2; D not certain. This CDR3 has 13 amino acids. V was shortened by 5 bases and J by 1 base, with 6 bases between the two germline ends. Germline lookup yields CDR1 SGHRS and CDR2 YFSETQ. CDR3 nucleotides: TGCGCCAGCAGTACGGGGAACACCGGGGAGCTGTTTTTT. Amino acids: CASSTGNTGELFF.

This clone was detected once. The chain is built from TRBV10-3 and TRBJ1-2, with D possibly being TRBD1 (5 bases). There are 14 residues in the CDR3. Germline CDR1 reads ENHRY; CDR2 reads SYGVKD. The germline V and J ends were trimmed by 3 bases and 5 bases, with 13 bases remaining between them. CDR3 region: CAISESQGEYGYTF. The CDR3 DNA reads TGTGCCATCAGTGAATCGCAGGGTGAGTATGGCTACACCTTC.

CDR3 amino acids: CASSQVEVANEKLFF. As DNA, the CDR3 is TGCGCCAGCAGCCAAGTGGAGGTGGCTAATGAAAAACTGTTTTTT. The chain is built from TRBV4-1 and TRBJ1-4; no reliable D call. CDR3 size: 15 residues. In germline, CDR1 is MGHRA, CDR2 YSYEKL. Trimming removed 1 base at V and 3 bases at J, with 9 bases between.

This rearrangement joins TRBV7-2 to TRBJ2-1, with 7 bases aligning to TRBD2. CDR1 is SGHTA and CDR2 is FQGNSA in the germline V gene. V dropped 5 bases and J dropped 0; count of bases not matched to a gene: 7. CDR3 length: 16 amino acids. The DNA for the CDR3 is TGTGCCAGCAGCCCTAGACTAGCTAGCTCCTACAATGAGCAGTTCTTC. It translates to CASSPRLASSYNEQFF.

The chain combines TRBV5-1 with TRBJ1-3; 12 positions agree with TRBD1. Unmatched junction bases numbered 5, after V lost 4 bases and J lost 0 bases. This CDR3 is 17 amino acids long. Per the germline V gene, CDR1 is SGHRS and CDR2 is YFSETQ. The CDR3 reads CASSAGQGASSGNTIYF. CDR3 DNA sequence: TGCGCCAGCAGCGCGGGACAGGGGGCTTCCTCTGGAAACACCATATATTTT.

The CDR3 spells CASSPTDTSAAFF. CDR3 DNA: TGTGCCAGCAGCCCCACGGACACGTCGGCAGCTTTCTTT. The chain is built from TRBV3-1 (or the pseudogene TRBV3-2) and TRBJ1-1; a possible D gene is TRBD1 (5 bases). Trimming left V 4 bases short and J 10 bases short, with 16 bases between. The CDR3 contains 13 residues. Germline V gene sequence: CDR1 LGHDT, CDR2 YNNKEL (reference sequence).

The gene calls are TRBV30 and TRBJ2-7, with TRBD1 matching 7 bases. With 4 bases clipped from V and 1 base from J, the junction kept 7 bases outside the gene matches. There are 14 residues in the CDR3. Germline CDR1 GTSNPN, CDR2 SVGIG (reference sequence). CDR3 in DNA: TGTGCCTGGAAAGTAGGGGGCAAATCCTACGAGCAGTACTTC. It translates to CAWKVGGKSYEQYF.

In DNA, the CDR3 is TGCGCCAGCAGCTGGGGACAGGGGTATCTGACAGATACGCAGTATTTT. It is translated as CASSWGQGYLTDTQYF. The chain uses TRBV5-1 and TRBJ2-3; 10 bases line up with TRBD1. The CDR3 has 16 residues. Germline-derived CDR1 and CDR2 are SGHRS and YFSETQ. Unmatched junction bases numbered 7, after V lost 3 bases and J lost 3 bases.

This sequence joins TRBV7-2 and TRBJ1-3, with 7 bases aligning to TRBD1. Germline V gene sequence: CDR1 SGHTA, CDR2 FQGNSA. V lost 1 base to trimming and J lost 4 bases; unmatched junction nucleotides: 4. This CDR3 comprises 15 residues. CDR3 bases: TGTGCCAGCAGCTTAGATACGACAGGGGGAAACACCATATATTTT. Its translation is CASSLDTTGGNTIYF.

This clone was counted a single time. The chain combines TRBV29-1 with TRBJ1-1, with 8 bases matching TRBD1. The germline CDR1 and CDR2 sequences are SQVTM and ANQGSEA. Losses at the gene ends were 6 bases for V and 4 bases for J; bases not matched to a gene: 7. There are 13 residues in the CDR3. The CDR3, as DNA: TGCAGCGTGACTCGACAGGGGTCCACTGAAGCTTTCTTT. Protein: CSVTRQGSTEAFF.

There are a few counts of this clone. This chain links TRBV19 with TRBJ1-2; 7 bases map to TRBD1. The germline CDR1 and CDR2 sequences are LNHDA and SQIVND (reference sequence). The CDR3 runs 14 residues. With V trimmed by 8 bases and J by 4 bases, 10 bases remained unmatched. The CDR3 nucleotides are TGTGCCAGTGGTTCCACGGGACAGTCCTATGGCTACACCTTC. Encoded protein: CASGSTGQSYGYTF. The full variable domain, in which reference TRBV19 and TRBJ1-2 provide the parts outside the CDR3, is DGGITQSPKYLFRKEGQNVTLSCEQNLNHDAMYWYRQDPGQGLRLIYYSQIVNDFQKGDIAEGYSVSREKKESFPLTVTSAQKNPTAFYLCASGSTGQSYGYTFGSGTRLTVV.

This chain uses TRBV7-2 with TRBJ1-2, with 7 bases identical to TRBD1. With 3 bases clipped from V and 8 bases from J, the junction kept 6 bases outside the gene matches. Looked up from germline, CDR1 is SGHTA and CDR2 is FQGNSA. CDR3 length: 13 amino acids. This CDR3 is CASSFDRDGGYTF. Written as DNA, the CDR3 is TGTGCCAGCAGCTTCGACAGGGATGGCGGCTACACCTTC.